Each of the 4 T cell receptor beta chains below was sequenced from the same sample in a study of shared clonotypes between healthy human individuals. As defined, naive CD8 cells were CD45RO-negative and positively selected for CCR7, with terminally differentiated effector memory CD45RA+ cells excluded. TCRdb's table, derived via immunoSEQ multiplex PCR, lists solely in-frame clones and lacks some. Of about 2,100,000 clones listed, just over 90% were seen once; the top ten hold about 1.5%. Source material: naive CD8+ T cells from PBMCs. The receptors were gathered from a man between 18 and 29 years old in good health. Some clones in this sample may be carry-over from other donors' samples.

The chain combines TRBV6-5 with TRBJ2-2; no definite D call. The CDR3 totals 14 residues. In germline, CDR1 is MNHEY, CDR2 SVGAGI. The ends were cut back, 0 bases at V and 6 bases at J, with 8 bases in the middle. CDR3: CASSYSMGSGELFF. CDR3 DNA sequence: TGTGCCAGCAGTTACTCGATGGGGTCCGGGGAGCTGTTTTTT.

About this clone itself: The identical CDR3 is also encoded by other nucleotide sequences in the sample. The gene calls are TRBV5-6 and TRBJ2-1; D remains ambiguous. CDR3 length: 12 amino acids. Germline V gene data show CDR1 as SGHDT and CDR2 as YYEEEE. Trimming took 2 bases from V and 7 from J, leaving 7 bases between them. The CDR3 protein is CASSFSGNEQFF. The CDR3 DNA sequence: TGTGCCAGCAGCTTTTCGGGTAATGAGCAGTTCTTC.

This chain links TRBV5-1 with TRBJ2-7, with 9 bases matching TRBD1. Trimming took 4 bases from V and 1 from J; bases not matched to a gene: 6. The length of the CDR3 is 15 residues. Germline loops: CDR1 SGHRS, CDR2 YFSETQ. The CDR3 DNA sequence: TGCGCCAGCAGCCACGGGACAGGGAGGTCCTACGAGCAGTACTTC. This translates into CASSHGTGRSYEQYF.

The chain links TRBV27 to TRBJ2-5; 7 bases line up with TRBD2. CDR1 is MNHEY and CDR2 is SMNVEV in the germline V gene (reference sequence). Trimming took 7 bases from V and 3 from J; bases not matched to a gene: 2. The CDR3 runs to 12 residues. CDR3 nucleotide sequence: TGTGCCAGCATGAGCGGGGAAGAGACCCAGTACTTC. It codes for CASMSGEETQYF.